The 28 T cell receptor beta chains reported below all come from one sample, sequenced in a study of T cells in localized non-small cell lung cancer. The method was immunoSEQ multiplex PCR; TCRdb's version includes in-frame clones alone and lacks a portion of them. The sample yields around 140,000 clones, roughly 90% seen once. The specimen was peripheral blood, collected before any cancer treatment. These TCRs come from a female donor aged 60 or older with stage I lung adenocarcinoma.

The CDR3 protein is CATLQQKPCSGNTIYF. The CDR3 DNA sequence: TGTGCCACCCTCCAGCAGAAGCCCTGCTCTGGAAACACCATATATTTT. The chain couples TRBV5-3 to TRBJ1-3; D is undetermined. TRBV5-3 is filed as an ORF, its function uncertain. Trimming cost V 9 bases and J 0 bases, with 19 bases left between them. This CDR3 spans 16 amino acids.

This clone was detected once. The chain employs TRBV7-3 and TRBJ2-3; D uncertain. V lost 0 bases to trimming and J lost 4 bases, with 8 bases between them. The CDR3 runs 14 residues. Germline lookup yields CDR1 SGHTA and CDR2 FQGTGA. The CDR3 spells CASSLTGWADTQYF. The CDR3 DNA follows: TGTGCCAGCAGCTTAACTGGGTGGGCAGATACGCAGTATTTT.

This clone occurred a few times. V gene TRBV5-1 combines with J gene TRBJ1-1; D is unclear. V gave up 4 bases and J gave up 10 bases, with 20 bases separating them. Germline V gives CDR1 SGHRS, CDR2 YFSETQ. This CDR3 comprises 14 residues. The CDR3 loop reads CASSPATGASVAFF. The DNA for the CDR3 is TGCGCCAGCAGCCCAGCAACGGGAGCCTCGGTAGCTTTCTTT.

Turning to this clone: The sample has other DNA sequences that encode this CDR3 too. The chain is built from TRBV11-2 and TRBJ1-4; D is possibly TRBD1 (5 bases). The V gene's germline CDR1 is SGHAT and CDR2 FQNNGV. With 1 base removed from V and 0 bases from J, the gap between germline ends came to 9 bases. The CDR3 loop spans 16 amino acids. In DNA form, the CDR3 reads TGTGCCAGCAGCTTAGGGGGGGTCGCAACTAATGAAAAACTGTTTTTT. This codes for CASSLGGVATNEKLFF.

This clone has a single count. J is TRBJ1-5 and V is TRBV30; tentatively, D is TRBD1 (6 bases). Germline V gene data show CDR1 as GTSNPN and CDR2 as SVGIG (reference sequence). The CDR3 runs 18 residues. V lost 4 bases and J lost 0, with 22 bases in between. The CDR3 region has the DNA TGTGCCTGGACCCCTGGGGCGGGGGGCATTTATAGCAATCAGCCCCAGCATTTT. Amino acids: CAWTPGAGGIYSNQPQHF.

This clone was counted once. The V gene is TRBV6-1, the J gene TRBJ2-7; D is unclear. The V gene's germline CDR1 is MNHNS and CDR2 SASEGT. CDR3 length equals 16 residues. With 3 bases removed from V and 0 bases from J, the gap between germline ends came to 15 bases. In DNA, the CDR3 is TGTGCCAGCAGTGACCTCGCAGTCAAGAGCTCCTACGAGCAGTACTTC. Protein product: CASSDLAVKSSYEQYF.

CDR3 residues: CASSLSGANVLTF. In DNA, the CDR3 is TGTGCCAGCAGCTTATCTGGGGCCAACGTCCTGACTTTC. The J gene is TRBJ2-6, the V gene TRBV5-6; no reliable D call. There are 13 residues in the CDR3. V was cut by 2 bases and J by 1 base, with 1 base left in between. CDR1 SGHDT and CDR2 YYEEEE come from the germline V gene.

This chain links TRBV6-5 with TRBJ2-7, with D hard to call. Trimming cost V 5 bases and J 3 bases, with 14 bases left between them. CDR1 and CDR2 (germline): MNHEY, SVGAGI. The CDR3 spans 14 residues. The CDR3 loop reads CASSRRFFIYEQYF. CDR3 nucleotides: TGTGCCAGCAGTCGACGGTTCTTTATCTACGAGCAGTACTTC.

The V and J genes are TRBV30 and TRBJ1-2; D uncertain. Per germline, CDR1 GTSNPN and CDR2 SVGIG (reference sequence). The CDR3 runs 14 residues. V dropped 2 bases and J dropped 6 bases, with 16 bases sitting between them. The CDR3 bases are TGTGCCTGGAGTACCCCGGTTGCCGGTAATGGCTACACCTTC. Its translation is CAWSTPVAGNGYTF.

This rearrangement joins TRBV9 to TRBJ2-2; D ambiguous. The CDR3 loop spans 13 amino acids. Germline CDR1 reads SGDLS; CDR2 reads YYNGEE. V was shortened by 0 bases and J by 5 bases, with 5 bases between the two germline ends. CDR3 nucleotide sequence: TGTGCCAGCAGCGTAGCGTATACCGGGGAGCTGTTTTTT. Translated: CASSVAYTGELFF. The whole variable domain, remainder taken from reference TRBV9 and TRBJ2-2, is DSGVTQTPKHLITATGQRVTLRCSPRSGDLSVYWYQQSLDQGLQFLIQYYNGEERAKGNILERFSAQQFPDLHSELNLSSLELGDSALYFCASSVAYTGELFFGEGSRLTVL.

This rearrangement joins TRBV7-6 to TRBJ1-1; TRBD1 aligns across 7 bases. The CDR3 has 16 residues. V shed 4 bases, J shed 1 base, and the junction held 9 bases outside the gene matches. Germline V CDR1 and CDR2: SGHVS, FNYEAQ. The CDR3 bases are TGTGCCAGCAGCTCAGGGGGGGCCTGGTCGAACACTGAAGCTTTCTTT. Residues: CASSSGGAWSNTEAFF.

The V and J genes are TRBV29-1 and TRBJ1-2; 10 bases are a match to TRBD1. The V and J ends lost 1 base and 8 bases, in that order; junction bases with no gene match: 4. Germline CDR1 is SQVTM and CDR2 is ANQGSEA. The CDR3 is 13 residues long. Written as DNA, the CDR3 is TGCAGCGTTGAAGGGACAGGGGGAGAGGGCTACACCTTC. Amino acids: CSVEGTGGEGYTF.

The chain has TRBV29-1 and TRBJ1-5; D unresolved. Trimming pared 2 bases from V and 3 bases from J, leaving 8 bases between. Germline V gene lookup returns CDR1 SQVTM and CDR2 ANQGSEA. CDR3 size: 13 residues. This chain's CDR3 is CSVELGPNQPQHF. CDR3 nucleotides: TGCAGCGTTGAATTGGGCCCCAATCAGCCCCAGCATTTT.

This rearrangement joins TRBV12-5 to TRBJ1-1; no firm D call. Trimming removed 6 bases from V and 0 bases from J, with 14 bases in between. This CDR3 has 15 residues. From germline, CDR1 is LGHNT and CDR2 FRNRAP. CDR3 DNA: TGTGCTAGTGGCCCTGGAGCGGTTATGAACACTGAAGCTTTCTTT. This encodes CASGPGAVMNTEAFF.

The chain has TRBV4-1 and TRBJ2-2, with D possibly TRBD1 on 6 matching bases. Germline loops: CDR1 MGHRA, CDR2 YSYEKL. Trimming left V 4 bases short and J 6 bases short, with 21 bases between. CDR3 length equals 17 residues. The CDR3 reads CASSPRQGSFGAGELFF. CDR3 in DNA: TGCGCCAGCAGCCCTCGGCAGGGGAGCTTTGGCGCCGGGGAGCTGTTTTTT.

The chain combines TRBV5-1 with TRBJ2-2; the D is unclear. The CDR3 is 13 amino acids. The germline V and J ends were trimmed by 4 bases and 6 bases, with 10 bases remaining between them. Per the germline V gene, CDR1 is SGHRS and CDR2 is YFSETQ. Here the CDR3 reads CASSLALAGELFF. The CDR3 nucleotides read TGCGCCAGCAGCCTGGCTTTGGCCGGGGAGCTGTTTTTT.

The J gene is TRBJ2-7, the V gene TRBV29-1; 7 bases align to TRBD2. The junction had 12 bases not matched to a gene; V was cut back by 6 bases and J by 4 bases. There are 14 residues in the CDR3. Germline CDR1 reads SQVTM; CDR2 reads ANQGSEA. The CDR3 DNA follows: TGCAGCGTGTGGGGCGGGAGAGGGCCATACGAGCAGTACTTC. Translating it yields CSVWGGRGPYEQYF.

This clone is a singleton in its sample. This chain joins TRBV9 and TRBJ1-2; 10 nucleotides align to TRBD1. The germline gives CDR1 SGDLS, CDR2 YYNGEE. V lost 3 bases to trimming and J lost 3 bases; unmatched junction nucleotides: 8. There are 16 residues in the CDR3. The CDR3 DNA sequence: TGTGCCAGCAGCGCAAGTACGGGACAGGGGTACTATGGCTACACCTTC. It translates to CASSASTGQGYYGYTF.

This chain uses TRBV4-1 with TRBJ2-1, with no clear D. Germline V lookup: CDR1 MGHRA, CDR2 YSYEKL. V lost 0 bases to trimming and J lost 4 bases, with 13 bases between them. The CDR3 runs to 16 residues. The CDR3 loop is CASSQEFSSRYNEQFF. For the CDR3, the DNA is TGCGCCAGCAGCCAAGAGTTTTCTAGTCGGTACAATGAGCAGTTCTTC.

The chain has TRBV28 and TRBJ2-5, with a possible D match to TRBD2 (5 bases). The germline V gene has CDR1 MDHEN and CDR2 SYDVKM. CDR3 size: 11 residues. With 7 bases removed from V and 5 bases from J, the gap between germline ends came to 8 bases. CDR3 amino acids: CASKREETQYF. The CDR3 DNA reads as TGTGCCAGCAAAAGGGAGGAGACCCAGTACTTC.

The chain employs TRBV20-1 and TRBJ2-3; no clear D gene. The CDR3 spans 11 residues. V lost 6 bases and J 2 bases, leaving 6 bases between the germline ends. The germline V gene has CDR1 DFQATT and CDR2 SNEGSKA (reference sequence). CDR3 in DNA: TGCAGTGCCTACCACACAGATACGCAGTATTTT. Amino acid sequence: CSAYHTDTQYF.

A single count supports this clone. The chain carries TRBV6-1 and TRBJ1-3, with D hard to call. In germline, CDR1 is MNHNS, CDR2 SASEGT. Trimming took 2 bases from V and 1 from J, leaving 6 bases between them. The CDR3 length is 14 residues. As DNA, the CDR3 is TGTGCCAGCAGTGAACATCTATCTGGAAACACCATATATTTT. It encodes CASSEHLSGNTIYF.

This chain uses TRBV19 with TRBJ2-3; 9 bases line up with TRBD2. Trimming removed 3 bases from V and 2 bases from J; junction bases left unmatched: 3. The CDR3 runs 15 residues. Germline V gene data show CDR1 as LNHDA and CDR2 as SQIVND (reference sequence). The CDR3 DNA is TGTGCCAGTAGTATTCAGCGGGAGGCCACAGATACGCAGTATTTT. Translating it yields CASSIQREATDTQYF.

V gene TRBV5-6 combines with J gene TRBJ1-6; D is possibly TRBD1 (6 bases). V lost 5 bases, J lost 6 bases, and 21 bases lay in between. Germline CDR1 and CDR2: SGHDT and YYEEEE. CDR3 length equals 17 residues. The CDR3 DNA reads TGTGCCAGCAGTCCCGGACCTGGACAGAGAGCTAATTCACCCCTCCACTTT. Its translation: CASSPGPGQRANSPLHF. Drawing the rest from reference TRBV5-6 and TRBJ1-6, the complete variable domain is DAGVTQSPTHLIKTRGQQVTLRCSPKSGHDTVSWYQQALGQGPQFIFQYYEEEERQRGNFPDRFSGHQFPNYSSELNVNALLLGDSALYLCASSPGPGQRANSPLHFGNGTRLTVT.

The J gene is TRBJ2-3, the V gene TRBV27; 7 bases map to TRBD1. Trimming cost V 4 bases and J 10 bases; bases outside gene matches: 14. The germline gives CDR1 MNHEY, CDR2 SMNVEV (reference sequence). The CDR3 has 15 amino acids. The CDR3 protein is CASSSPGQLIVAQYF. The DNA of the CDR3 is TGTGCCAGCAGTTCGCCGGGACAGTTGATAGTCGCGCAGTATTTT.

This chain links TRBV5-4 with TRBJ1-3; D not resolved. Deletions cut 3 bases from V and 0 bases from J, with 7 bases between. The germline CDR1 and CDR2 sequences are SGHNT and YYREEE (reference sequence). The CDR3 totals 14 residues. The CDR3 spells CASSSWGSGNTIYF. The CDR3 region has the DNA TGTGCCAGCAGCTCATGGGGCTCTGGAAACACCATATATTTT.

This clone was detected once. The chain has TRBV18 and TRBJ2-3; 7 nucleotides match TRBD1. The CDR3 extends over 13 amino acids. Per germline, CDR1 KGHSH and CDR2 LQKENI. V was clipped by 6 bases and J by 4 bases; unmatched bases: 4. The CDR3 DNA sequence: TGTGCCAGCTCCTACACAGGGGCAGATACGCAGTATTTT. Encoded protein: CASSYTGADTQYF.

J is TRBJ1-5 and V is TRBV2; 7 nucleotides line up with TRBD1. J lost 4 bases, V lost 6 bases, and 6 bases had no gene match. The germline CDR1 and CDR2 sequences are SNHLY and FYNNEI. The CDR3 sequence is 14 residues long. In DNA, the CDR3 is TGTGCCAGCAGAGACAGGGTGTGGAATCAGCCCCAGCATTTT. Its translation: CASRDRVWNQPQHF.